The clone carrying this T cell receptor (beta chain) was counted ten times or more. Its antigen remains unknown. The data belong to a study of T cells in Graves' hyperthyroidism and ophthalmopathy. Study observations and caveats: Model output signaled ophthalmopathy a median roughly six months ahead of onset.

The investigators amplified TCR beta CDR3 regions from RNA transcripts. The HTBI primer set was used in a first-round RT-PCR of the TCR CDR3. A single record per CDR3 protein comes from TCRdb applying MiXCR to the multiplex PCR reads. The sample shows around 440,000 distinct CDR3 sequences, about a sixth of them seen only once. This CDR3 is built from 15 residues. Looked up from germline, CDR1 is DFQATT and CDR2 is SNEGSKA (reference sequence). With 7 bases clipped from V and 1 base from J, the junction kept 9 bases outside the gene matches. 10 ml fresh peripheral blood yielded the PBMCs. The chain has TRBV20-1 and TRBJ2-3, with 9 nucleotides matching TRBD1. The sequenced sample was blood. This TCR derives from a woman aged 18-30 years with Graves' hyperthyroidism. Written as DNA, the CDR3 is TGCAGTGTACAAGTCCGGGACAGGGGCACAGATACGCAGTATTTT. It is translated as CSVQVRDRGTDTQYF.